Shown below are 8 T cell receptor beta chains from a single sample sequenced in a study of T cell changes during pregnancy in multiple sclerosis. The method was immunoSEQ multiplex PCR; TCRdb's version includes in-frame clones alone and lacks a portion of them. The profile shows about 59,000 clones, around nine tenths of them singletons. The starting material was peripheral blood, obtained before pregnancy. The receptors stem from a female donor with multiple sclerosis, enrolled in a pregnancy study.

The chain links TRBV9 to TRBJ1-1; 9 bases match TRBD1. This CDR3 is 17 amino acids long. Germline V gene lookup returns CDR1 SGDLS and CDR2 YYNGEE. V trimming: 1 base; J trimming: 1 base; junction bases outside the gene matches: 8. CDR3 residues: CASSVIGTGWTNTEAFF. CDR3 DNA sequence: TGTGCCAGCAGCGTAATAGGGACAGGGTGGACGAACACTGAAGCTTTCTTT.

The chain has TRBV25-1 and TRBJ1-2; 8 nucleotides match TRBD1. V shed 1 base, J shed 0 bases, and the junction held 7 bases outside the gene matches. The CDR3 is 17 residues long. Germline CDR1 is MGHDK and CDR2 is SYGVNS. The CDR3 coding sequence is TGTGCCAGCAGTGAATTAGGGACAGGTGGTCCTAACTATGGCTACACCTTC. Its protein is CASSELGTGGPNYGYTF.

The rearrangement joins TRBV4-1 to TRBJ2-5; 10 nucleotides line up with TRBD2. The CDR3 loop spans 16 amino acids. V dropped 0 bases and J dropped 1; count of bases not matched to a gene: 2. CDR1 and CDR2 from the germline V gene are MGHRA and YSYEKL. CDR3 sequence: CASSQETSGAQETQYF. The CDR3 DNA follows: TGCGCCAGCAGCCAAGAAACTAGCGGGGCCCAAGAGACCCAGTACTTC.

This clone appeared once. The chain combines TRBV5-5 with TRBJ2-7, with D tentatively TRBD2 (5 bases). The CDR3 loop spans 18 amino acids. The germline CDR1 and CDR2 sequences are SGHKS and YYEKEE (reference sequence). V dropped 2 bases and J dropped 5 bases, with 26 bases sitting between them. DNA of the CDR3: TGTGCCAGCAGCTTCGGGATAAACTGGGCGGGCATACCGGACGAGCAGTACTTC. Residues: CASSFGINWAGIPDEQYF. The whole variable domain, remainder taken from reference TRBV5-5 and TRBJ2-7, is DAGVTQSPTHLIKTRGQQVTLRCSPISGHKSVSWYQQVLGQGPQFIFQYYEKEERGRGNFPDRFSARQFPNYSSELNVNALLLGDSALYLCASSFGINWAGIPDEQYFGPGTRLTVT.

CDR3 coding DNA: TGTGCCAGCAGCTTGATAGTCGGGGGGGCACCAGATACGCAGTATTTT. It encodes CASSLIVGGAPDTQYF. This chain uses TRBV5-6 with TRBJ2-3, with TRBD2 identical over 8 bases. V lost 1 base to trimming and J lost 4 bases; unmatched junction nucleotides: 8. The CDR3 contains 16 residues. CDR1 and CDR2 from the germline V gene are SGHDT and YYEEEE.

The chain couples TRBV6-5 to TRBJ1-1; possible D gene TRBD1, 6 bases. The V end was cut by 7 bases, the J end by 2 bases, with 11 bases between. The CDR3 runs 13 residues. CDR1 is MNHEY, CDR2 SVGAGI, per germline. The CDR3 DNA is TGTGCCAGCACCGACAGGCTAAACACTGAAGCTTTCTTT. The encoded protein is CASTDRLNTEAFF.

This chain links TRBV10-3 with TRBJ1-1; a possible D gene is TRBD1 (5 bases). This CDR3 is 13 amino acids long. V was clipped by 7 bases and J by 0 bases, with 9 bases between them. Germline assignment: CDR1 ENHRY and CDR2 SYGVKD. CDR3: CAIMEGMNTEAFF. The CDR3 DNA follows: TGTGCCATCATGGAGGGGATGAACACTGAAGCTTTCTTT.

This rearrangement joins TRBV7-2 to TRBJ2-7; D uncertain. The V gene's germline CDR1 is SGHTA and CDR2 FQGNSA. This CDR3 spans 12 amino acids. Between the trimmed V and J ends, which lost 2 bases and 4 bases, there was a span of 6 bases. CDR3 protein: CASSLNKYEQYF. CDR3 DNA: TGTGCCAGCAGCTTAAACAAGTACGAGCAGTACTTC.